This T cell receptor (beta chain) was recorded in a study of STAT5B mutations in CD4+ large granular lymphocyte leukemia. This CDR3 contains 11 residues. Germline V gene sequence: CDR1 SGHTA, CDR2 FQGNSA. The V end lost 4 bases, the J end lost 2 bases, and 1 base lay between the germline ends. Profiling relied on immunoSEQ multiplex PCR, and the TCRdb table lists in-frame clones only, not all of them. Of 24,000 or so clones in the sample, about 80% were seen once. V and J are TRBV7-2 and TRBJ2-3; the D is unclear. The origin of this receptor is a human donor in good health. The material sequenced was CD4+ T cells from blood buffy coats. The CDR3 coding sequence is TGTGCCAGCAGCTCCACAGATACGCAGTATTTT. It yields the protein CASSSTDTQYF.